The T cell receptor (beta chain) under discussion was sequenced for a study of CD8 T cells in ankylosing spondylitis. Study-level points and caveats: Researchers reportedly found disease-linked clones significantly enriched in matched ankylosing spondylitis synovial fluid. Blood from ankylosing spondylitis patients appeared to carry a characteristic roughly eight-variant TCR beta motif. CD8+ by phenotype, disease-linked clones were relatively rare in peripheral blood.

TCRdb analysed the 5' RACE reads with MiXCR anew, one entry per CDR3 protein. The sample lists 700,000 to 1,000,000 distinct CDR3 sequences; around 11% were seen once. As regards this clonotype: No antigen is known for it.

V was pared by 0 bases and J by 3 bases, with 4 bases between. CDR1 SGHRS and CDR2 YFSETQ come from the germline V gene. The CDR3 has 13 amino acids. The sequencing input was blood, either unsorted or a sorted T cell fraction (not recorded which). This sequence joins TRBV5-1 and TRBJ1-5; D remains unclear. The clonotype comes from a male donor with ankylosing spondylitis. CDR3 amino acids: CASSLGYNQPQHF. CDR3 DNA: TGCGCCAGCAGCTTGGGATACAATCAGCCCCAGCATTTT.